The 32 T cell receptor beta chains below come from one sample, sequenced in a study of CD8 T cells in Susac syndrome. Reverse transcription used roughly 0.5 to 1 ug RNA and random hexamers. Each CDR3 protein is one row after TCRdb ran MiXCR on the immunoSEQ multiplex PCR reads. Of 150,000 or so distinct CDR3 sequences listed, roughly 94% are singletons. Sequenced sample: CD4+ T cells from PBMCs. These receptors were taken from a human donor with multiple sclerosis.

In this sample, this clonotype turned up once. This chain uses TRBV6-1 with TRBJ2-3; 7 bases agree with TRBD2. The CDR3 spans 16 residues. Germline trimming cut 6 bases from V and 2 bases from J; bases unmatched to any gene: 11. In germline, CDR1 is MNHNS, CDR2 SASEGT. The chain's CDR3 is CASRASGPVPTDTQYF. The DNA for the CDR3 is TGTGCCAGCAGGGCTAGCGGCCCAGTACCCACAGATACGCAGTATTTT.

V is TRBV7-2 and J is TRBJ2-5; TRBD2 matches 14 bases. V trimming: 4 bases; J trimming: 3 bases; junction bases outside the gene matches: 1. The CDR3 runs to 15 residues. Germline lookup yields CDR1 SGHTA and CDR2 FQGNSA. The CDR3 here is CASSSGLAGEETQYF. The DNA for the CDR3 is TGTGCCAGCAGCTCGGGACTAGCGGGAGAAGAGACCCAGTACTTC.

This chain uses TRBV7-2 with TRBJ2-3; unclear D gene. V was trimmed by 0 bases and J by 2 bases, leaving 15 bases between them. The CDR3 runs to 17 residues. Germline values: CDR1 SGHTA, CDR2 FQGNSA. CDR3 coding DNA: TGTGCCAGCAGCTTAGCGCGAACTGCCGCCCTCACAGATACGCAGTATTTT. This translates into CASSLARTAALTDTQYF.

V gene TRBV6-4 combines with J gene TRBJ2-3, with TRBD1 identical over 7 bases. The germline CDR1 and CDR2 sequences are MRHNA and SNTAGT. J lost 1 base, V lost 4 bases, and 5 bases had no gene match. CDR3 length: 15 residues. The CDR3 DNA reads as TGTGCCAGCAGTGTATGGACAGGAGGCACAGATACGCAGTATTTT. Protein: CASSVWTGGTDTQYF.

The table lists this clonotype with a count of one. V gene TRBV6-1 combines with J gene TRBJ2-2; tentative D call: TRBD2 (5 bases). Germline CDR1 and CDR2: MNHNS and SASEGT. The CDR3 has 12 amino acids. Trimming shortened V by 6 bases and J by 10 bases, and 12 bases separated the two germline ends. The DNA for the CDR3 is TGTGCCAGCAGCCCCCTAGCTCAGGAGCTGTTTTTT. It encodes CASSPLAQELFF.

The V and J genes are TRBV4-2 and TRBJ2-6, with 10 bases that match TRBD2. Germline CDR1 is LGHNA and CDR2 is YNFKEQ. Losses at the gene ends were 5 bases for V and 0 bases for J; bases not matched to a gene: 10. The CDR3 is 19 residues long. The CDR3 here is CASSGRGASGSSGANVLTF. Here the CDR3 DNA reads TGTGCCAGCAGCGGACGGGGGGCTAGCGGGAGCTCTGGGGCCAACGTCCTGACTTTC.

The V gene is TRBV20-1, the J gene TRBJ1-3; 8 bases line up with TRBD1. Germline CDR1 and CDR2: DFQATT and SNEGSKA (reference sequence). The junction had 6 bases not matched to a gene; V was cut back by 2 bases and J by 0 bases. The CDR3 sequence is 16 residues long. DNA of the CDR3: TGCAGTGCTAGAATAAACAGGGGGAGCTCTGGAAACACCATATATTTT. This sequence encodes CSARINRGSSGNTIYF.

The chain recombines TRBV12-3 or TRBV12-4 with TRBJ1-5; perhaps TRBD1 as D (5 bases). The CDR3 contains 13 residues. V dropped 3 bases and J dropped 6 bases, with 9 bases sitting between them. The CDR3 coding sequence is TGTGCCAGCAGTTTTCACAGGTCTCAGCCCCAGCATTTT. Residues: CASSFHRSQPQHF.

The chain carries TRBV6-2 or TRBV6-3 and TRBJ1-2; D uncertain. The CDR3 is made up of 13 amino acids. Between the trimmed V and J ends, which lost 6 bases and 0 bases, there was a span of 8 bases. CDR1 and CDR2 (germline): MNHEY, SVGEGT. The CDR3 reads CASRLTANYGYTF. The DNA for the CDR3 is TGTGCCAGCAGGCTTACAGCTAACTATGGCTACACCTTC.

This clonotype was picked up one time. This chain uses TRBV18 with TRBJ1-1; a weak D match, TRBD1 (5 bases). Trimming left V 0 bases short and J 12 bases short, with 17 bases between. The CDR3 is made up of 14 amino acids. CDR1 KGHSH and CDR2 LQKENI come from the germline V gene. CDR3 sequence: CASSPPSVQGKPFF. The CDR3 DNA sequence: TGTGCCAGCTCACCACCGTCTGTTCAGGGAAAACCTTTCTTT.

The genes are TRBV11-2 and TRBJ1-2; D is unresolved. CDR1 is SGHAT and CDR2 is FQNNGV in the germline V gene. The CDR3 loop spans 15 amino acids. With 1 base removed from V and 3 bases from J, the gap between germline ends came to 12 bases. CDR3 amino acids: CASSLGPLSDYGYTF. CDR3 bases: TGTGCCAGCAGCTTAGGACCCCTCAGCGACTATGGCTACACCTTC.

V usage is TRBV3-1 and J usage is TRBJ2-7, with 12 bases matching TRBD2. Germline CDR1 reads LGHDT; CDR2 reads YNNKEL (reference sequence). This CDR3 comprises 15 residues. Trimming removed 1 base from V and 4 bases from J; junction bases left unmatched: 2. CDR3 bases: TGTGCCAGCAGCCAAGCCCTAGCGGGAGGGTACGAGCAGTACTTC. As protein: CASSQALAGGYEQYF.

The count of this clonotype is one. This rearrangement joins TRBV30 to TRBJ1-2; 7 positions agree with TRBD1. Germline lookup yields CDR1 GTSNPN and CDR2 SVGIG (reference sequence). This CDR3 spans 12 amino acids. The junction had 5 bases not matched to a gene; V was cut back by 6 bases and J by 4 bases. The CDR3 loop reads CACLRGAYGYTF. The CDR3 nucleotides are TGTGCCTGCCTCAGGGGGGCCTATGGCTACACCTTC.

CDR3 in amino acids: CASSLPGTALGTQYF. The CDR3 DNA sequence: TGTGCCAGCAGTTTACCCGGGACTGCTTTGGGGACCCAGTACTTC. This chain joins TRBV2 and TRBJ2-5, with TRBD2 as a possible D gene (6 bases). The V and J ends lost 5 bases and 7 bases respectively, with 20 bases between them. The V gene's germline CDR1 is SNHLY and CDR2 FYNNEI. CDR3 length equals 15 residues. Full variable domain (missing parts from reference TRBV2 and TRBJ2-5): EPEVTQTPSHQVTQMGQEVILRCVPISNHLYFYWYRQILGQKVEFLVSFYNNEISEKSEIFDDQFSVERPDGSNFTLKIRSTKLEDSAMYFCASSLPGTALGTQYFGPGTRLLVL.

V and J are TRBV7-2 and TRBJ1-5; D might be TRBD1 (6 bases). V lost 1 base and J 7 bases, leaving 14 bases between the germline ends. This CDR3 has 15 amino acids. Germline assignment: CDR1 SGHTA and CDR2 FQGNSA. The CDR3 here is CASSLGATGRQPQHF. DNA of the CDR3: TGTGCCAGCAGCTTAGGGGCTACAGGGAGACAGCCCCAGCATTTT.

J is TRBJ1-3 and V is TRBV4-1; the match to TRBD1 covers 8 bases. Germline assignment: CDR1 MGHRA and CDR2 YSYEKL. The CDR3 loop spans 14 amino acids. The J segment lost 2 bases and the V segment lost 6 bases, leaving 3 bases of the junction unmatched. The CDR3 DNA is TGCGCCAGCAGTCAGGGGGCGGCTGGAAACACCATATATTTT. Translation gives CASSQGAAGNTIYF.

The CDR3 loop is CASSGAGVNIQYF. The CDR3 DNA reads TGTGCCAGTAGTGGGGCCGGGGTAAACATTCAGTACTTC. This chain links TRBV19 with TRBJ2-4; TRBD1 or TRBD2 may be the D gene (5 bases each). V lost 5 bases and J lost 6, with 11 bases in between. The CDR3 is made up of 13 amino acids. CDR1 LNHDA and CDR2 SQIVND come from the germline V gene (reference sequence). Full variable domain (remainder filled in from reference TRBV19 and TRBJ2-4): DGGITQSPKYLFRKEGQNVTLSCEQNLNHDAMYWYRQDPGQGLRLIYYSQIVNDFQKGDIAEGYSVSREKKESFPLTVTSAQKNPTAFYLCASSGAGVNIQYFGAGTRLSVL.

The V call is TRBV29-1, the J call TRBJ2-1; D possibly corresponds to TRBD1 (6 bases). Looked up from germline, CDR1 is SQVTM and CDR2 is ANQGSEA. V was shortened by 4 bases and J by 7 bases, with 11 bases between the two germline ends. CDR3 length: 12 amino acids. In DNA form, the CDR3 reads TGCAGCGTTGGCCGGGGACAAAATGAGCAGTTCTTC. Its translation is CSVGRGQNEQFF.

The rearrangement joins TRBV28 to TRBJ2-5; possibly TRBD1 for D (5 bases). Trimming left V 8 bases short and J 5 bases short, with 12 bases between. CDR3 size: 12 residues. Germline assignment: CDR1 MDHEN and CDR2 SYDVKM. CDR3 sequence reads: CASSQGRETQYF. In DNA, the CDR3 is TGTGCCAGCTCCCAGGGTCGGGAGACCCAGTACTTC.

This sequence joins TRBV7-6 and TRBJ2-2; 7 nucleotides agree with TRBD1. The germline V gene encodes CDR1 SGHVS and CDR2 FNYEAQ. The CDR3 extends over 14 amino acids. Trimming at V came to 10 bases and at J to 0 bases, leaving 5 bases not matched to a gene. In DNA form, the CDR3 reads TGTGCCACCAAGGACAGGCCGAACACCGGGGAGCTGTTTTTT. This gives the protein CATKDRPNTGELFF.

V is TRBV30 and J is TRBJ2-6; 7 bases are shared with TRBD2. Trimming at V came to 0 bases and at J to 4 bases, leaving 6 bases not matched to a gene. Germline CDR1 GTSNPN, CDR2 SVGIG (reference sequence). This CDR3 has 16 residues. CDR3 in amino acids: CAWSVTGRAGANVLTF. The CDR3 DNA sequence: TGTGCCTGGAGTGTAACGGGGAGGGCAGGGGCCAACGTCCTGACTTTC.

The rearrangement links TRBV6-5 to TRBJ1-4; 8 bases map to TRBD1. Germline trimming cut 6 bases from V and 1 base from J; bases unmatched to any gene: 1. Germline CDR1 MNHEY, CDR2 SVGAGI. The CDR3 has 14 amino acids. CDR3 residues: CASRGQGTNEKLFF. The CDR3 DNA follows: TGTGCCAGCAGAGGACAGGGAACTAATGAAAAACTGTTTTTT.

The chain employs TRBV29-1 and TRBJ2-3; no clear D gene. V lost 8 bases, J lost 6 bases, and 12 bases lay in between. The CDR3 sequence is 11 residues long. Per germline, CDR1 SQVTM and CDR2 ANQGSEA. DNA of the CDR3: TGCAGCCTCCGGGTGGGGGATACGCAGTATTTT. This encodes CSLRVGDTQYF.

The chain links TRBV6-5 to TRBJ2-7; TRBD1 matches 7 bases. V lost 6 bases, J lost 4 bases, and 12 bases stayed unmatched. This CDR3 region has 15 residues. Germline assignment: CDR1 MNHEY and CDR2 SVGAGI. The CDR3, as DNA: TGTGCCAGCAGATTCAGGGACAGAGATACTTACGAGCAGTACTTC. It codes for CASRFRDRDTYEQYF.

The J gene is TRBJ2-2, the V gene TRBV4-1; no clear D. The germline gives CDR1 MGHRA, CDR2 YSYEKL. This CDR3 comprises 17 residues. The V gene lost 3 bases and the J gene lost 1 base, with 15 bases spanning the gap. The CDR3 sequence: CASSQINMGWNTGELFF. The CDR3 nucleotides read TGCGCCAGCAGCCAGATCAACATGGGGTGGAACACCGGGGAGCTGTTTTTT.

The chain employs TRBV14 and TRBJ2-3, with TRBD2 matching over 9 bases. The CDR3 length is 16 residues. The V gene end was trimmed by 4 bases and the J gene end by 2 bases; junction bases not matched to a gene: 7. From germline, CDR1 is SGHDN and CDR2 FVKESK. The CDR3 sequence is CASSPPGTSFTDTQYF. DNA for the CDR3: TGTGCCAGCAGCCCCCCCGGGACTAGCTTCACAGATACGCAGTATTTT.

This chain joins TRBV12-3 or TRBV12-4 and TRBJ1-5; weak D call: TRBD1 (6 bases). Trimming shortened V by 7 bases and J by 6 bases, and 13 bases separated the two germline ends. The CDR3 is 13 amino acids. The CDR3 spells CASTQGQRQPQHF. The CDR3 region has the DNA TGTGCCAGCACCCAGGGGCAACGTCAGCCCCAGCATTTT.

The V call is TRBV3-1, the J call TRBJ2-7; D unresolved. The V gene lost 1 base and the J gene lost 10 bases, with 11 bases spanning the gap. The length of the CDR3 is 12 residues. The germline V gene encodes CDR1 LGHDT and CDR2 YNNKEL (reference sequence). The CDR3 region is CASSQGPTEQYF. The CDR3 region has the DNA TGTGCCAGCAGCCAAGGTCCTACAGAACAGTACTTC.

This clonotype was seen just once. The rearrangement links TRBV6-5 to TRBJ2-7, with a tentative D call TRBD2 (5 bases). V was trimmed by 4 bases and J by 0 bases, leaving 16 bases between them. The CDR3 sequence is 16 residues long. Germline V CDR1 and CDR2: MNHEY, SVGAGI. DNA for the CDR3: TGTGCCAGCAGTTCGCTCTCCTCCGGGGTCTCCTACGAGCAGTACTTC. It yields the protein CASSSLSSGVSYEQYF.

CDR3 DNA sequence: TGTGCCAGCAGCTTACGAGGCGTGTCAGGATCTGAAGCTTTCTTT. This codes for CASSLRGVSGSEAFF. V is TRBV7-9 and J is TRBJ1-1; D is ambiguous. V was clipped by 2 bases and J by 6 bases, with 16 bases between them. CDR3 length equals 15 residues. From germline, CDR1 is SEHNR and CDR2 FQNEAQ (reference sequence).

The chain carries TRBV28 and TRBJ1-5; D not resolved. CDR3 size: 13 residues. V lost 6 bases to trimming and J lost 7 bases, with 13 bases between them. In germline, CDR1 is MDHEN, CDR2 SYDVKM. The CDR3 loop reads CASRPPGEQPQHF. CDR3 bases: TGTGCCAGCAGACCGCCCGGAGAACAGCCCCAGCATTTT.

This clonotype was found once. The chain has TRBV18 and TRBJ2-1; D gene uncertain. In germline, CDR1 is KGHSH, CDR2 LQKENI. V was trimmed by 0 bases and J by 3 bases, leaving 15 bases between them. CDR3 size: 17 residues. The DNA of the CDR3 is TGTGCCAGCTCACCACCTGTGGCGGAGCAAAACTACAATGAGCAGTTCTTC. This encodes CASSPPVAEQNYNEQFF.